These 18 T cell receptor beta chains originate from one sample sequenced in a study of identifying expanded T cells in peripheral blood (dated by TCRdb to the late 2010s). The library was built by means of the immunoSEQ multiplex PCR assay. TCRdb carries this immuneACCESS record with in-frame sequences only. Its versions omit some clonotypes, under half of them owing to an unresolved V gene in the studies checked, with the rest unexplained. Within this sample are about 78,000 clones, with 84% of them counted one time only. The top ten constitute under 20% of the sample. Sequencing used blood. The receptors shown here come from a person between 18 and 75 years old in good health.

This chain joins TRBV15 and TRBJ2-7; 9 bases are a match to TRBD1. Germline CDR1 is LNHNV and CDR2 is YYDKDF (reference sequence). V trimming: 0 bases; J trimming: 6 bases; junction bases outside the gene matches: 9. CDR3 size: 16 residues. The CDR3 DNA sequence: TGTGCCACCAGCAGAGATCCGGGACAGGGAGTAGGCGAGCAGTACTTC. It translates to CATSRDPGQGVGEQYF.

The CDR3 nucleotides read TGCGCCAGCAGCTTGGAGGGTCCATGGTTTGAGCAGTTCTTC. Its translation: CASSLEGPWFEQFF. J is TRBJ2-1 and V is TRBV5-1; D ambiguous. Per germline, CDR1 SGHRS and CDR2 YFSETQ. The V and J ends lost 0 bases and 9 bases respectively, with 13 bases between them. CDR3 length: 14 amino acids. Drawing the rest from reference TRBV5-1 and TRBJ2-1, the complete variable domain is KAGVTQTPRYLIKTRGQQVTLSCSPISGHRSVSWYQQTPGQGLQFLFEYFSETQRNKGNFPGRFSGRQFSNSRSEMNVSTLELGDSALYLCASSLEGPWFEQFFGPGTRLTVL.

CDR3 nucleotides: TGTGCCAGCAGCTTGGAGGCTAGCGGTCCCAATGAGCAGTTCTTC. It specifies CASSLEASGPNEQFF. This sequence joins TRBV5-5 and TRBJ2-1; 7 positions agree with TRBD2. The J segment lost 6 bases and the V segment lost 0 bases, leaving 6 bases of the junction unmatched. Germline CDR1 is SGHKS and CDR2 is YYEKEE (reference sequence). The CDR3 sequence is 15 residues long.

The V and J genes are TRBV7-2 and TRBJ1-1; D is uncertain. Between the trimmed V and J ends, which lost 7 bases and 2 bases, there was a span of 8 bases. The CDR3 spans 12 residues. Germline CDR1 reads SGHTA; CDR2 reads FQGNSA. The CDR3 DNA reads TGTGCCAGCAACCATCCTAACACTGAAGCTTTCTTT. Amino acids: CASNHPNTEAFF.

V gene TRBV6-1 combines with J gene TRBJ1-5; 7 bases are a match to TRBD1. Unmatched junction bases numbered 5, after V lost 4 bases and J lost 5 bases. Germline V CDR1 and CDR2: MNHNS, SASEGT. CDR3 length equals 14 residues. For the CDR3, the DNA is TGTGCCAGCAGTGGGACAGGAAGGGATCAGCCCCAGCATTTT. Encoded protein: CASSGTGRDQPQHF.

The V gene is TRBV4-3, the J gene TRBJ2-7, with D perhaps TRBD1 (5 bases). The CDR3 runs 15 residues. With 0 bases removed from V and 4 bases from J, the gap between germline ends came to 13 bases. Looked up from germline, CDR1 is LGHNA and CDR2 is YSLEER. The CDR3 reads CASSQDDRRFYEQYF. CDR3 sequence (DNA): TGCGCCAGCAGCCAAGACGACAGAAGATTTTACGAGCAGTACTTC.

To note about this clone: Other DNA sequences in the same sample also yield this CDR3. The CDR3 DNA follows: TGCGCCAGCAGCTTAACTAGCGGGAACACCGGGGAGCTGTTTTTT. Translated, it gives CASSLTSGNTGELFF. The chain joins TRBV5-1 to TRBJ2-2; 8 bases are a match to TRBD2. This CDR3 has 15 amino acids. Unmatched junction bases numbered 1, after V lost 2 bases and J lost 1 base. Germline V gives CDR1 SGHRS, CDR2 YFSETQ.

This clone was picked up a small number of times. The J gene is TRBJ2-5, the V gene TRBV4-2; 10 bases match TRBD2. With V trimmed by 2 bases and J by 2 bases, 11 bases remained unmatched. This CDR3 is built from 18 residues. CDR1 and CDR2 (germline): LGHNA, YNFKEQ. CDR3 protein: CASSQSLQTSGPQETQYF. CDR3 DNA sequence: TGTGCCAGCAGCCAATCGTTACAGACTAGCGGGCCTCAAGAGACCCAGTACTTC.

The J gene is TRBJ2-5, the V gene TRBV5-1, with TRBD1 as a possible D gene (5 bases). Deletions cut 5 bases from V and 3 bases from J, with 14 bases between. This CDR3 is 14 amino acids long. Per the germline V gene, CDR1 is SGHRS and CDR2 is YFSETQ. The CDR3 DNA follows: TGCGCCAGCAGATTTTCGACAGAAAAAGAGACCCAGTACTTC. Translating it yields CASRFSTEKETQYF.

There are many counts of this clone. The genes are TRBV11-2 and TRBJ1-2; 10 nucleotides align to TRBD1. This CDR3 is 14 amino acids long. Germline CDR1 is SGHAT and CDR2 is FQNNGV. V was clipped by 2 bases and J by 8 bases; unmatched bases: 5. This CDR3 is CASSLLGQGYGYTF. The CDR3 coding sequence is TGTGCCAGCAGCTTACTGGGACAGGGGTACGGCTACACCTTC.

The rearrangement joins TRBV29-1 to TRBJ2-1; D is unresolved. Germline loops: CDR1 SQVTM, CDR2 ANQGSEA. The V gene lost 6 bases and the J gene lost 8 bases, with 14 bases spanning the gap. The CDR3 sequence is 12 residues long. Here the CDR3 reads CSVMKGSDEQFF. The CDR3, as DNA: TGCAGCGTGATGAAAGGGTCGGATGAGCAGTTCTTC.

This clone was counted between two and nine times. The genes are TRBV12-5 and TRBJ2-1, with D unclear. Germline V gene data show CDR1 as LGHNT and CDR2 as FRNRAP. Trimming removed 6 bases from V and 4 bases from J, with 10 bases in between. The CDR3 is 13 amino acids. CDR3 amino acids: CASGPLRYNEQFF. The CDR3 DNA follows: TGTGCTAGTGGCCCTTTGCGTTACAATGAGCAGTTCTTC.

The DNA of the CDR3 is TGTGCCAGCAGCTTGGACTCCCAGGATACGCAGTATTTT. It yields the protein CASSLDSQDTQYF. The chain is built from TRBV5-4 and TRBJ2-3; D gene uncertain. V lost 0 bases, J lost 6 bases, and 8 bases lay in between. This CDR3 contains 13 residues. Germline V gene data show CDR1 as SGHNT and CDR2 as YYREEE (reference sequence). The full variable domain, its missing parts supplied by reference TRBV5-4 and TRBJ2-3, is ETGVTQSPTHLIKTRGQQVTLRCSSQSGHNTVSWYQQALGQGPQFIFQYYREEENGRGNFPPRFSGLQFPNYSSELNVNALELDDSALYLCASSLDSQDTQYFGPGTRLTVL.

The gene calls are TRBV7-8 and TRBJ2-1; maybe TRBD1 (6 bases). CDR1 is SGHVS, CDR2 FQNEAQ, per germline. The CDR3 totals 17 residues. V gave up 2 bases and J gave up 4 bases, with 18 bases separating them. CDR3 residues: CASSLSPVRGKYNEQFF. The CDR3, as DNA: TGTGCCAGCAGCTTATCCCCGGTGAGGGGGAAATACAATGAGCAGTTCTTC.

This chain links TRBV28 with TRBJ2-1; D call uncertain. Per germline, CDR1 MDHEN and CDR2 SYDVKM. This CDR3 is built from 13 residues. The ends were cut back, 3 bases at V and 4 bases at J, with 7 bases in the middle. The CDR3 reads CASSFGRYNEQFF. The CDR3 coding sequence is TGTGCCAGCAGTTTCGGACGGTACAATGAGCAGTTCTTC.

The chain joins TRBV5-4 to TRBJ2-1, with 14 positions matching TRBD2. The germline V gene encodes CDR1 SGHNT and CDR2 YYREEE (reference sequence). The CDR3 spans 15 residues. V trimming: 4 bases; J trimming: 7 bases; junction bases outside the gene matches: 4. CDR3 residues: CASSNGTSGSNEQFF. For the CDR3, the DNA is TGTGCCAGCAGCAACGGGACTAGCGGGAGTAATGAGCAGTTCTTC.

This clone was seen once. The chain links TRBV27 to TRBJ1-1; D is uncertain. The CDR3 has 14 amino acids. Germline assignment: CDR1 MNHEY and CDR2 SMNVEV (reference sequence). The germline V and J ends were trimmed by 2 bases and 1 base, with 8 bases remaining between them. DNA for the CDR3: TGTGCCAGCAGTTTAACGTTGGGGAACACTGAAGCTTTCTTT. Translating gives CASSLTLGNTEAFF.

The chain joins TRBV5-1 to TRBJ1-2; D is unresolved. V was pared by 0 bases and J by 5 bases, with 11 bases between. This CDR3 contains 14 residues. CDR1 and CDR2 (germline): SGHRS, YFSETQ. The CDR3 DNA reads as TGCGCCAGCAGCTTGGTCGGAGAAACTTATGGCTACACCTTC. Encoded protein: CASSLVGETYGYTF.